This TCR beta chain was sequenced in a study of identical twins. Germline CDR1 SQVTM, CDR2 ANQGSEA. Trimming took off 6 bases at V and 7 bases at J, with 12 bases between the two ends. The CDR3 runs 11 residues. This clonotype was detected only a few times. Its matching antigen is unknown. TCRdb re-analysed the 5' RACE reads in MiXCR, keeping a single row per CDR3 protein. This sample has 500,000 to 600,000 distinct CDR3 sequences, with about 20% found just once. Study-level results: Reduced insertions were recorded for abundant cord blood beta clonotypes, with no such pattern in memory repertoires. In zero-insertion analyses, partial confounding could arise from invariant MAIT and iNKT cells.

The same sample was also studied in work on T cells expressing NK-cell markers. As reported in that work: Several experiments confined sorting to alpha-beta TCR T cells with an anti-gamma-delta TCR antibody.

The rearrangement links TRBV29-1 to TRBJ1-1; D unclear. The source material was CD4+ T cells sorted from blood. This TCR came from a woman in her late teens or twenties in good health. The chain's CDR3 is CSVGPGFEAFF. In DNA, the CDR3 is TGCAGCGTAGGCCCGGGGTTTGAAGCTTTCTTT.